Listed below are T cell receptor beta chains from one sample, sequenced in a study of a mutant IDH1 vaccine in newly diagnosed glioma. Antigens of these TCRs are unknown. Repertoires were generated with immunoSEQ multiplex PCR, while TCRdb's copy carries only in-frame clones and drops some. The profile shows around 56,000 clones, roughly 77% of them singletons. The sequenced sample was PBMCs, obtained from a glioma patient whose treatment included an IDH1 peptide vaccine. These receptors were taken from a woman between 40 and 55 years old with glioma. Some clones in this sample may be carry-over from other donors' samples. The CDR3 runs from the conserved cysteine through the conserved F or W. D genes are given only for firm matches.

j_call: TRBJ1-4
d_call: .
v_call: TRBV10-3
cdr3_aa: CAISESRTDGKLFF

j_call: TRBJ1-4
d_call: .
v_call: TRBV30
cdr3_aa: CAWSVQGDNEKLFF

j_call: TRBJ2-2
d_call: .
v_call: TRBV14
cdr3_aa: CASSQGKHRVRFGELFF

j_call: TRBJ1-3
d_call: .
v_call: TRBV4-3
cdr3_aa: CASSQKPQGAGNTIYF

j_call: TRBJ1-1
d_call: .
v_call: TRBV10-3
cdr3_aa: CAISGRANTEAFF

j_call: TRBJ2-3
d_call: TRBD1
v_call: TRBV10-3
cdr3_aa: CAIRGTGLTDTQYF

j_call: TRBJ1-1
d_call: .
v_call: TRBV29-1
cdr3_aa: CSYSRGLIGTEAFF

j_call: TRBJ2-7
d_call: TRBD2
v_call: TRBV10-3
cdr3_aa: CAISGLTSFTYEQYF

j_call: TRBJ2-7
d_call: TRBD1
v_call: TRBV6-5
cdr3_aa: CASSAPPLTGNEQYF

j_call: TRBJ1-5
d_call: .
v_call: TRBV2
cdr3_aa: CASSPGPQGKGQPQHF

j_call: TRBJ2-7
d_call: .
v_call: TRBV5-1
cdr3_aa: CASSLFGTYEQYF

j_call: TRBJ2-2
d_call: .
v_call: TRBV11-2
cdr3_aa: CASRMTGYNTGELFF

j_call: TRBJ2-3
d_call: .
v_call: TRBV5-1
cdr3_aa: CASSLESGNTDTQYF